The 14 T cell receptor beta chains listed next were all sequenced from one sample in a study of monozygotic twins with cystic fibrosis. Clones were read by immunoSEQ multiplex PCR, and TCRdb kept only the in-frame ones, dropping some. The sample holds 12,000 to 15,000 clones, 85% seen once. The sequencing input was blood. These receptors were taken from a boy younger than 18 with cystic fibrosis.

J is TRBJ1-6 and V is TRBV10-2, with TRBD1 matching 8 bases. This CDR3 spans 19 amino acids. Germline CDR1 reads WSHSY; CDR2 reads SAAADI. J gave up 3 bases and V 2 bases, and 12 bases lay outside the gene matches. CDR3 region: CASSESQGAHPRYNSPLHF. The CDR3 DNA follows: TGCGCCAGCAGTGAGAGTCAGGGGGCGCACCCACGCTATAATTCACCCCTCCACTTT.

This clone was observed a single time. This rearrangement joins TRBV5-5 to TRBJ1-4, with 8 positions matching TRBD1. The J segment lost 3 bases and the V segment lost 3 bases, leaving 7 bases of the junction unmatched. This CDR3 has 16 residues. Germline CDR1 reads SGHKS; CDR2 reads YYEKEE (reference sequence). The CDR3 reads CASSSVQTGANEKLFF. CDR3 coding DNA: TGTGCCAGCAGCTCGGTCCAGACAGGGGCTAATGAAAAACTGTTTTTT.

This clone was recorded a few times. This chain joins TRBV19 and TRBJ2-1; D call uncertain. The ends were cut back, 4 bases at V and 0 bases at J, with 10 bases in the middle. CDR1 LNHDA and CDR2 SQIVND come from the germline V gene (reference sequence). CDR3 length: 15 amino acids. CDR3 region: CASSTGFSSYNEQFF. CDR3 coding DNA: TGTGCCAGTAGTACCGGGTTCAGCTCCTACAATGAGCAGTTCTTC.

V gene TRBV23-1 combines with J gene TRBJ2-3; D is unresolved. TRBV23-1 is placed among ORFs of uncertain function. The CDR3 runs 15 residues. V lost 4 bases, J lost 1 base, and 12 bases lay in between. This CDR3 is CASSPHSPCTDTQYF. Here the CDR3 DNA reads TGCGCCAGCAGTCCCCATTCGCCCTGCACAGATACGCAGTATTTT.

V gene TRBV30 combines with J gene TRBJ1-4; TRBD1 might be the D (5 bases). V dropped 0 bases and J dropped 4 bases, with 6 bases sitting between them. The CDR3 is 13 residues long. Germline CDR1 reads GTSNPN; CDR2 reads SVGIG (reference sequence). CDR3 sequence (DNA): TGTGCCTGGAGTGTACAGGTTAATGAAAAACTGTTTTTT. Protein: CAWSVQVNEKLFF.

V usage is TRBV5-1 and J usage is TRBJ1-4; TRBD1 might be the D (6 bases). V lost 4 bases and J 7 bases, leaving 17 bases between the germline ends. Germline CDR1 reads SGHRS; CDR2 reads YFSETQ. There are 15 residues in the CDR3. CDR3 nucleotides: TGCGCCAGCAGCAAGGCGCTAACGGGGGCTGAAAAACTGTTTTTT. Translated, it gives CASSKALTGAEKLFF.

The chain combines TRBV19 with TRBJ2-5; no reliable D call. The CDR3 length is 16 residues. V lost 4 bases to trimming and J lost 1 base, with 16 bases between them. Germline assignment: CDR1 LNHDA and CDR2 SQIVND (reference sequence). CDR3 bases: TGTGCCAGTAGTACCTCCCCGGCCGCCGGCCAAGAGACCCAGTACTTC. This encodes CASSTSPAAGQETQYF.

This clone was seen a single time. The chain recombines TRBV4-1 with TRBJ2-7; 7 nucleotides align to TRBD2. CDR3 size: 17 residues. The germline CDR1 and CDR2 sequences are MGHRA and YSYEKL. V lost 3 bases and J lost 0; bases outside the gene matches: 11. The CDR3 DNA reads TGCGCCAGCAGCCAGAACCCGGGAGGTCCGTACTCCTACGAGCAGTACTTC. Its protein is CASSQNPGGPYSYEQYF.

The chain carries TRBV30 and TRBJ1-2, with D hard to call. From germline, CDR1 is GTSNPN and CDR2 SVGIG (reference sequence). V lost 4 bases and J lost 2, with 14 bases in between. This CDR3 contains 14 residues. CDR3 residues: CAWNEPRKNYGYTF. The CDR3 DNA reads as TGTGCCTGGAACGAACCGAGGAAAAACTATGGCTACACCTTC.

This chain uses TRBV28 with TRBJ2-7; tentatively, D is TRBD2 (5 bases). The CDR3 runs 14 residues. V was clipped by 3 bases and J by 4 bases, with 13 bases between them. Germline values: CDR1 MDHEN, CDR2 SYDVKM. The CDR3 coding sequence is TGTGCCAGCAGTTTTATTGGTTTAGCGTACGAGCAGTACTTC. Its protein is CASSFIGLAYEQYF.

V usage is TRBV29-1 and J usage is TRBJ1-3, with 8 bases fitting TRBD1. Per germline, CDR1 SQVTM and CDR2 ANQGSEA. The CDR3 covers 16 residues. Trimming at V came to 0 bases and at J to 0 bases, leaving 4 bases not matched to a gene. The CDR3 DNA follows: TGCAGCGTTGAAGAAGGGGACAGGAGCTCTGGAAACACCATATATTTT. Encoded protein: CSVEEGDRSSGNTIYF.

J is TRBJ1-1 and V is TRBV7-9; D may be TRBD1 (5 bases). Germline assignment: CDR1 SEHNR and CDR2 FQNEAQ (reference sequence). The CDR3 has 11 amino acids. The V end lost 5 bases, the J end lost 8 bases, and 9 bases lay between the germline ends. The CDR3 DNA is TGTGCCAGCAGCACCCGACAGGAAGCTTTCTTT. Amino acid sequence: CASSTRQEAFF.

In DNA form, the CDR3 reads TGCAGCGTTGCGGCAGGGTGGGTTCAAGAGACCCAGTACTTC. The encoded protein is CSVAAGWVQETQYF. The V call is TRBV29-1, the J call TRBJ2-5, with a possible D match to TRBD1 (5 bases). This CDR3 region has 14 residues. Trimming pared 4 bases from V and 2 bases from J, leaving 14 bases between. The germline CDR1 and CDR2 sequences are SQVTM and ANQGSEA.

V and J are TRBV19 and TRBJ2-2; TRBD2 might be the D (6 bases). The CDR3 loop spans 14 amino acids. Germline CDR1 is LNHDA and CDR2 is SQIVND (reference sequence). The V gene lost 6 bases and the J gene lost 1 base, with 9 bases spanning the gap. CDR3: CASRRGLNTGELFF. CDR3 bases: TGTGCCAGTAGGAGGGGACTGAACACCGGGGAGCTGTTTTTT.